These 22 T cell receptor beta chains were all obtained from the same sample, sequenced in a study of cytomegalovirus exposure and HLA in healthy donors. The study ran its PCR with 60 Vbeta and 13 Jbeta primers. Profiled with immunoSEQ multiplex PCR; TCRdb holds only in-frame clones, not every one. The sample includes 270,000 or so clones, roughly 89% of them seen just once. The sample consisted of PBMCs. The receptors stem from a man aged 35-49 years in good health and CMV-seropositive.

The gene calls are TRBV4-1 and TRBJ1-1; D is unresolved. Looked up from germline, CDR1 is MGHRA and CDR2 is YSYEKL. Trimming removed 0 bases at V and 1 base at J, with 6 bases between. This CDR3 has 14 amino acids. CDR3 residues: CASSQDPGNTEAFF. In nucleotides, the CDR3 is TGCGCCAGCAGCCAAGATCCAGGGAACACTGAAGCTTTCTTT.

The chain links TRBV27 to TRBJ2-3, with 9 bases matching TRBD2. The CDR3 runs 16 residues. The germline V gene encodes CDR1 MNHEY and CDR2 SMNVEV (reference sequence). V shed 2 bases and J 1 base; nucleotides not matched to a gene: 4. CDR3: CASSLGAGGRTDTQYF. In nucleotides, the CDR3 is TGTGCCAGCAGTTTAGGAGCGGGGGGACGCACAGATACGCAGTATTTT.

The rearrangement joins TRBV4-1 to TRBJ2-5, with D possibly matching TRBD2 (6 bases). CDR1 is MGHRA and CDR2 is YSYEKL in the germline V gene. The CDR3 contains 14 residues. Trimming removed 1 base from V and 5 bases from J, with 11 bases in between. CDR3 DNA: TGCGCCAGCAGCCAAGTATCTGGGAGGGAGACCCAGTACTTC. Its protein is CASSQVSGRETQYF.

The chain uses TRBV28 and TRBJ1-2; 8 bases match TRBD1. The CDR3 is made up of 14 amino acids. The trim removed 7 bases at V and 8 bases at J, leaving 12 bases unmatched. Germline CDR1 MDHEN, CDR2 SYDVKM. CDR3 DNA sequence: TGTGCCAGCACGAATCGACAGGGGACGAGGGGCTACACCTTC. Its protein is CASTNRQGTRGYTF.

J is TRBJ2-2 and V is TRBV7-2, with D unclear. The CDR3 sequence is 14 residues long. The V gene's germline CDR1 is SGHTA and CDR2 FQGNSA. Trimming took 1 base from V and 6 from J, leaving 9 bases between them. The CDR3 loop reads CASSLVLGAGELFF. The CDR3 DNA follows: TGTGCCAGCAGCTTAGTTCTCGGAGCCGGGGAGCTGTTTTTT.

V is TRBV7-2 and J is TRBJ2-7; D uncertain. V was trimmed by 3 bases and J by 7 bases, leaving 10 bases between them. This CDR3 has 12 residues. Germline assignment: CDR1 SGHTA and CDR2 FQGNSA. DNA for the CDR3: TGTGCCAGCAGCTTTGAATCAGGAGAGCAGTACTTC. Protein sequence: CASSFESGEQYF. The full variable domain, rest sourced from reference TRBV7-2 and TRBJ2-7, is GAGVSQSPSNKVTEKGKDVELRCDPISGHTALYWYRQSLGQGLEFLIYFQGNSAPDKSGLPSDRFSAERTGGSVSTLTIQRTQQEDSAVYLCASSFESGEQYFGPGTRLTVT.

The chain has TRBV2 and TRBJ1-1, with 10 bases that match TRBD1. J was trimmed by 7 bases and V by 0 bases; bases with no gene match: 5. The CDR3 runs to 15 residues. Germline lookup yields CDR1 SNHLY and CDR2 FYNNEI. Here the CDR3 DNA reads TGTGCCAGCAGTGAAGCTCGGACAGGGGGAGGTGAAGCTTTCTTT. Its protein product is CASSEARTGGGEAFF.

The chain recombines TRBV25-1 with TRBJ1-1, with D perhaps TRBD1 (5 bases). The CDR3 is made up of 11 amino acids. CDR1 is MGHDK and CDR2 is SYGVNS in the germline V gene. V lost 6 bases and J lost 3, with 5 bases in between. The CDR3 region is CASRGHTEAFF. CDR3 DNA sequence: TGTGCCAGCAGGGGGCACACTGAAGCTTTCTTT.

The chain employs TRBV18 and TRBJ2-1; D possibly corresponds to TRBD2 (5 bases). Germline V CDR1 and CDR2: KGHSH, LQKENI. The CDR3 consists of 12 residues. V dropped 3 bases and J dropped 10 bases, with 10 bases sitting between them. DNA of the CDR3: TGTGCCAGCTCACCTGGACTCCCCGAGCAGTTCTTC. Protein: CASSPGLPEQFF. Together with reference TRBV18 and TRBJ2-1, the CDR3 gives the full variable domain: NAGVMQNPRHLVRRRGQEARLRCSPMKGHSHVYWYRQLPEEGLKFMVYLQKENIIDESGMPKERFSAEFPKEGPSILRIQQVVRGDSAAYFCASSPGLPEQFFGPGTRLTVL.

The rearrangement uses TRBV29-1 and TRBJ1-2, with TRBD1 as a possible D gene (5 bases). CDR1 SQVTM and CDR2 ANQGSEA come from the germline V gene. The V end lost 8 bases, the J end lost 5 bases, and 21 bases lay between the germline ends. The CDR3 contains 14 residues. The CDR3 reads CSCQPGLGGYGYTF. Written as DNA, the CDR3 is TGCAGCTGCCAACCGGGACTGGGAGGGTATGGCTACACCTTC.

The V and J genes are TRBV9 and TRBJ2-5, with 9 bases lining up with TRBD2. The trim removed 4 bases at V and 4 bases at J, leaving 20 bases unmatched. CDR1 is SGDLS, CDR2 YYNGEE, per germline. The CDR3 has 19 amino acids. The CDR3 loop reads CASSPRYLIAGDGGETQYF. The DNA of the CDR3 is TGTGCCAGCAGCCCTCGATATCTCATAGCGGGAGATGGGGGAGAGACCCAGTACTTC.

The chain links TRBV7-9 to TRBJ1-3, with unresolved D. The germline gives CDR1 SEHNR, CDR2 FQNEAQ (reference sequence). This CDR3 region has 17 residues. V was shortened by 6 bases and J by 0 bases, with 18 bases between the two germline ends. CDR3 amino acids: CASRRPLPAGSGNTIYF. In nucleotides, the CDR3 is TGTGCCAGCAGAAGACCACTCCCAGCGGGCTCTGGAAACACCATATATTTT.

The gene calls are TRBV7-9 and TRBJ2-7, with 7 bases fitting TRBD2. Germline trimming cut 2 bases from V and 1 base from J; bases unmatched to any gene: 5. CDR1 and CDR2 (germline): SEHNR, FQNEAQ (reference sequence). The CDR3 totals 15 residues. The chain's CDR3 is CASSLRAGRSYEQYF. CDR3 nucleotide sequence: TGTGCCAGCAGCTTAAGAGCGGGACGGTCCTACGAGCAGTACTTC.

The genes are TRBV27 and TRBJ1-5; D possibly corresponds to TRBD1 (5 bases). The V end was cut by 6 bases, the J end by 0 bases, with 9 bases between. This CDR3 has 14 residues. Germline CDR1 reads MNHEY; CDR2 reads SMNVEV (reference sequence). The CDR3 sequence: CASRAGTSNQPQHF. DNA for the CDR3: TGTGCCAGCAGGGCGGGGACTAGCAATCAGCCCCAGCATTTT.

V gene TRBV5-4 combines with J gene TRBJ2-5; the match to TRBD2 covers 15 bases. Trimming at V came to 0 bases and at J to 2 bases, leaving 2 bases not matched to a gene. Germline V gene sequence: CDR1 SGHNT, CDR2 YYREEE (reference sequence). This CDR3 region has 17 residues. The CDR3 DNA follows: TGTGCCAGCAGCTTGGGTGGGACTAGCGGGAGGCAAGAGACCCAGTACTTC. It is translated as CASSLGGTSGRQETQYF.

The chain links TRBV25-1 to TRBJ1-4; 7 bases fit TRBD1. The V gene's germline CDR1 is MGHDK and CDR2 SYGVNS. Unmatched junction bases numbered 6, after V lost 6 bases and J lost 5 bases. The CDR3 is 14 residues long. The CDR3 DNA is TGTGCCAGCAGCTTGGGACAGCAAAATGAAAAACTGTTTTTT. Translating it yields CASSLGQQNEKLFF.

V is TRBV5-1 and J is TRBJ2-5; 8 bases map to TRBD1. The germline V gene has CDR1 SGHRS and CDR2 YFSETQ. CDR3 size: 14 residues. With V trimmed by 4 bases and J by 6 bases, 8 bases remained unmatched. In DNA form, the CDR3 reads TGCGCCAGCAGCCCCACAGGGGGATTAAAGACCCAGTACTTC. Its translation: CASSPTGGLKTQYF.

The CDR3 DNA reads as TGTGCCAGCAGCTTAGTGTCTAGCGGGAGGTACAATGAGCAGTTCTTC. This translates into CASSLVSSGRYNEQFF. The V and J genes are TRBV7-3 and TRBJ2-1; TRBD2 matches at 11 bases. CDR1 is SGHTA and CDR2 is FQGTGA in the germline V gene. The ends lost 2 bases at V and 4 bases at J; junction bases unmatched: 4. The CDR3 is 16 residues long.

The chain couples TRBV7-9 to TRBJ1-4; 7 nucleotides agree with TRBD1. CDR3 length: 16 amino acids. From germline, CDR1 is SEHNR and CDR2 FQNEAQ (reference sequence). J lost 3 bases, V lost 2 bases, and 6 bases had no gene match. DNA for the CDR3: TGTGCCAGCAGCTTACCCCAGGGGGAAGCTAATGAAAAACTGTTTTTT. Its translation is CASSLPQGEANEKLFF.

The chain uses TRBV4-1 and TRBJ1-5, with a weak D call TRBD1 (6 bases). The CDR3 runs 18 residues. Trimming removed 3 bases at V and 0 bases at J, with 18 bases between. The germline V gene has CDR1 MGHRA and CDR2 YSYEKL. The CDR3 region is CASSQARGLDYSNQPQHF. DNA for the CDR3: TGCGCCAGCAGCCAGGCCAGGGGCTTGGATTATAGCAATCAGCCCCAGCATTTT.

The chain employs TRBV19 and TRBJ2-1, with D possibly being TRBD1 (6 bases). CDR1 LNHDA and CDR2 SQIVND come from the germline V gene (reference sequence). Trimming pared 3 bases from V and 9 bases from J, leaving 12 bases between. The CDR3 sequence is 13 residues long. This chain's CDR3 is CASSITQGSEQFF. CDR3 bases: TGTGCCAGTAGTATCACACAGGGTAGTGAGCAGTTCTTC.

The chain links TRBV10-3 to TRBJ2-1; D unresolved. The CDR3 length is 13 residues. Deletions cut 1 base from V and 12 bases from J, with 13 bases between. In germline, CDR1 is ENHRY, CDR2 SYGVKD. CDR3 DNA sequence: TGTGCCATCAGTGAGTATGTGACTTCCCCGCAGTTCTTC. This codes for CAISEYVTSPQFF.